The 30 T cell receptor beta chains below were found in one sample sequenced in a study of shared clonotypes between healthy human individuals. Measured with immunoSEQ multiplex PCR; TCRdb has only the in-frame clones, and not every one. The sample includes about 490,000 clones, approximately 80% of them seen just once. Input material: PBMCs. Receptors were obtained from a woman aged 40 to 50 in good health. Some clones in this sample may be carry-over from other donors' samples.

The chain links TRBV28 to TRBJ1-1, with a possible D match to TRBD1 (5 bases). Trimming pared 0 bases from V and 5 bases from J, leaving 13 bases between. The CDR3 consists of 15 residues. Per germline, CDR1 MDHEN and CDR2 SYDVKM. CDR3 nucleotide sequence: TGTGCCAGCAGTTTATGGGCAGGGCTGGCGACTGAAGCTTTCTTT. Translation gives CASSLWAGLATEAFF.

This clone has only one observation. The rearrangement uses TRBV11-2 and TRBJ2-5; TRBD2 is a possible D gene (6 bases). The V end lost 2 bases, the J end lost 5 bases, and 12 bases lay between the germline ends. This CDR3 has 14 residues. Per the germline V gene, CDR1 is SGHAT and CDR2 is FQNNGV. The CDR3 bases are TGTGCCAGCAGCTTACTCGGGGGAGCGGAGACCCAGTACTTC. Protein: CASSLLGGAETQYF.

The chain recombines TRBV13 with TRBJ1-1; D unresolved. Per germline, CDR1 PRHDT and CDR2 FYEKMQ (reference sequence). V lost 10 bases and J lost 1, with 16 bases in between. The CDR3 is 14 amino acids. In DNA form, the CDR3 reads TGTGCCACCAGATTAGATGTGGGGAACACTGAAGCTTTCTTT. This encodes CATRLDVGNTEAFF. The full variable domain, completed using reference TRBV13 and TRBJ1-1, is AAGVIQSPRHLIKEKRETATLKCYPIPRHDTVYWYQQGPGQDPQFLISFYEKMQSDKGSIPDRFSAQQFSDYHSELNMSSLELGDSALYFCATRLDVGNTEAFFGQGTRLTVV.

This sequence joins TRBV19 and TRBJ2-7, with D possibly matching TRBD1 (6 bases). The CDR3 sequence is 13 residues long. Germline V gene data show CDR1 as LNHDA and CDR2 as SQIVND (reference sequence). V dropped 6 bases and J dropped 7 bases, with 16 bases sitting between them. DNA of the CDR3: TGTGCCAGTAGGCCCGGGACATCGGATGAGCAGTACTTC. Its translation: CASRPGTSDEQYF.

This sequence joins TRBV5-4 and TRBJ2-2; TRBD2 aligns across 10 bases. The germline V gene has CDR1 SGHNT and CDR2 YYREEE (reference sequence). Losses at the gene ends were 0 bases for V and 1 base for J; bases not matched to a gene: 6. The CDR3 has 18 residues. The CDR3 reads CASSLGGLAALNTGELFF. CDR3 DNA sequence: TGTGCCAGCAGCTTGGGAGGACTAGCGGCCCTGAACACCGGGGAGCTGTTTTTT.

V and J are TRBV11-2 and TRBJ2-3, with D possibly matching TRBD2 (6 bases). Germline V CDR1 and CDR2: SGHAT, FQNNGV. Trimming pared 4 bases from V and 2 bases from J, leaving 10 bases between. The CDR3 runs to 14 residues. CDR3: CASSWRDSTDTQYF. In DNA form, the CDR3 reads TGTGCCAGCAGCTGGCGGGACTCCACAGATACGCAGTATTTT.

This clone occurred many times. The sample contains more than one DNA sequence encoding this CDR3. This rearrangement joins TRBV20-1 to TRBJ2-5; D call uncertain. The CDR3 has 11 residues. V was shortened by 4 bases and J by 5 bases, with 8 bases between the two germline ends. Germline loops: CDR1 DFQATT, CDR2 SNEGSKA (reference sequence). The CDR3 sequence: CSAISMETQYF. The CDR3 DNA reads as TGCAGTGCTATTAGTATGGAGACCCAGTACTTC.

The chain couples TRBV30 to TRBJ2-2, with TRBD1 identical over 8 bases. Germline trimming cut 5 bases from V and 7 bases from J; bases unmatched to any gene: 12. Germline CDR1 reads GTSNPN; CDR2 reads SVGIG (reference sequence). CDR3 size: 15 residues. The CDR3 nucleotides read TGTGCCTGGGAGAAGGACAGGGCGGCGAGCGGGGAGCTGTTTTTT. Translating gives CAWEKDRAASGELFF.

The chain joins TRBV7-3 to TRBJ2-2, with no clear D. V lost 8 bases and J lost 0, with 4 bases in between. The CDR3 runs 12 residues. In germline, CDR1 is SGHTA, CDR2 FQGTGA. DNA of the CDR3: TGTGCCAGCGGGACGAACACCGGGGAGCTGTTTTTT. Its protein product is CASGTNTGELFF.

This clone was recorded only once. The chain joins TRBV7-9 to TRBJ2-1; D unresolved. Germline CDR1 and CDR2: SEHNR and FQNEAQ (reference sequence). The CDR3 loop spans 15 amino acids. Trimming removed 1 base from V and 9 bases from J, with 16 bases in between. The CDR3 protein is CASSLGLGWEGEQFF. The CDR3 coding sequence is TGTGCCAGCAGCTTAGGGCTCGGGTGGGAAGGTGAGCAGTTCTTC.

V gene TRBV2 combines with J gene TRBJ2-1, with 11 nucleotides matching TRBD2. This CDR3 region has 15 residues. Germline CDR1 is SNHLY and CDR2 is FYNNEI. J gave up 9 bases and V 6 bases, and 10 bases lay outside the gene matches. Here the CDR3 reads CASRGGLAGGGEQFF. The CDR3 bases are TGTGCCAGCAGGGGTGGGCTAGCGGGAGGAGGTGAGCAGTTCTTC.

In this sample, this clone turned up a few times. This likely stems from a read error, as it lies one base from a far larger clone. J is TRBJ1-6 and V is TRBV6-5; tentative D call: TRBD1 (6 bases). V was clipped by 1 base and J by 9 bases, with 10 bases between them. Looked up from germline, CDR1 is MNHEY and CDR2 is SVGAGI. This CDR3 has 14 residues. CDR3 nucleotide sequence: TGTGCCAGCAGTTACTTGGGGGGCTCTTCACCCCTCCACTTT. It yields the protein CASSYLGGSSPLHF.

The rearrangement uses TRBV6-1 and TRBJ1-4; possibly TRBD1 for D (5 bases). CDR3 length: 14 residues. Trimming took 1 base from V and 7 from J, leaving 10 bases between them. Germline loops: CDR1 MNHNS, CDR2 SASEGT. The CDR3 spells CASSEVWRGEKLFF. The CDR3 nucleotides read TGTGCCAGCAGTGAAGTCTGGAGGGGTGAAAAACTGTTTTTT.

The chain has TRBV7-9 and TRBJ2-1; 7 positions match TRBD1. Unmatched junction bases numbered 5, after V lost 0 bases and J lost 0 bases. Germline values: CDR1 SEHNR, CDR2 FQNEAQ (reference sequence). This CDR3 comprises 17 residues. This chain's CDR3 is CASSLASTGSSYNEQFF. The CDR3 DNA reads as TGTGCCAGCAGCTTAGCCTCGACAGGGAGCTCCTACAATGAGCAGTTCTTC.

V and J are TRBV5-1 and TRBJ1-2, with no clear D. V lost 4 bases to trimming and J lost 3 bases, with 10 bases between them. CDR3 length equals 13 residues. Germline CDR1 is SGHRS and CDR2 is YFSETQ. Here the CDR3 reads CASSRREDYGYTF. Written as DNA, the CDR3 is TGCGCCAGCAGCCGAAGGGAGGACTATGGCTACACCTTC.

This clone was observed a handful of times. The rearrangement joins TRBV10-3 to TRBJ2-7; D is possibly TRBD2 (5 bases). The germline V gene has CDR1 ENHRY and CDR2 SYGVKD. The CDR3 extends over 15 amino acids. Trimming cost V 3 bases and J 1 base, with 13 bases left between them. CDR3 residues: CAISDRGQASYEQYF. For the CDR3, the DNA is TGTGCCATCAGTGATAGAGGGCAGGCTTCCTACGAGCAGTACTTC.

A few counts support this clone. The V call is TRBV11-2, the J call TRBJ1-1, with D perhaps TRBD1 (5 bases). Looked up from germline, CDR1 is SGHAT and CDR2 is FQNNGV. The V end lost 1 base, the J end lost 6 bases, and 9 bases lay between the germline ends. The CDR3 sequence is 13 residues long. CDR3 nucleotide sequence: TGTGCCAGCAGCTTAGCCCCAGGGTCTGAAGCTTTCTTT. Encoded protein: CASSLAPGSEAFF.

The rearrangement joins TRBV20-1 to TRBJ1-4; no firm D call. V was clipped by 8 bases and J by 5 bases, with 6 bases between them. Germline values: CDR1 DFQATT, CDR2 SNEGSKA (reference sequence). The CDR3 length is 10 residues. CDR3 loop: CSPSNEKLFF. In DNA form, the CDR3 reads TGCAGTCCTTCCAATGAAAAACTGTTTTTT.

The chain has TRBV7-6 and TRBJ2-5; D may be TRBD1 or TRBD2 (5 bases each). This CDR3 is built from 19 residues. Trimming cost V 2 bases and J 1 base, with 23 bases left between them. Germline V lookup: CDR1 SGHVS, CDR2 FNYEAQ. Here the CDR3 reads CASSLRRGPIFFSQETQYF. CDR3 DNA: TGTGCCAGCAGCTTAAGAAGGGGACCGATTTTTTTTTCCCAAGAGACCCAGTACTTC.

This clone has just one count. The chain has TRBV5-1 and TRBJ2-1; TRBD2 aligns across 14 bases. The CDR3 has 17 residues. The ends lost 2 bases at V and 5 bases at J; junction bases unmatched: 6. From germline, CDR1 is SGHRS and CDR2 YFSETQ. The CDR3 here is CASSFGLAGGGDNEQFF. In DNA form, the CDR3 reads TGCGCCAGCAGCTTCGGACTAGCGGGAGGAGGTGACAATGAGCAGTTCTTC.

This chain joins TRBV11-1 and TRBJ1-2; D is undetermined. Germline V CDR1 and CDR2: SGHAT, FQDESV (reference sequence). The CDR3 contains 14 residues. V lost 2 bases and J lost 13, with 20 bases in between. The CDR3 region has the DNA TGTGCCAGCAGCTTAACCCCCCTGGGAGGAGCAGGCACCTTC. Protein sequence: CASSLTPLGGAGTF.

This clone has only a few counts. The V and J genes are TRBV6-1 and TRBJ2-5, with D uncertain. V was shortened by 4 bases and J by 2 bases, with 17 bases between the two germline ends. The CDR3 totals 16 residues. From germline, CDR1 is MNHNS and CDR2 SASEGT. CDR3 in amino acids: CASSVSPGGAQETQYF. For the CDR3, the DNA is TGTGCCAGCAGTGTATCCCCGGGTGGAGCTCAAGAGACCCAGTACTTC.

The chain joins TRBV30 to TRBJ1-6; D possibly corresponds to TRBD1 (5 bases). Germline values: CDR1 GTSNPN, CDR2 SVGIG (reference sequence). The V end was cut by 5 bases, the J end by 9 bases, with 11 bases between. CDR3 length equals 12 residues. CDR3 protein: CAWGLGVSPLHF. The CDR3 DNA sequence: TGTGCCTGGGGCCTGGGGGTTTCACCCCTCCACTTT.

This clone was picked up many times. This chain connects TRBV7-8 to TRBJ2-1; the match to TRBD2 covers 12 bases. The CDR3 loop spans 17 amino acids. Losses at the gene ends were 8 bases for V and 2 bases for J; bases not matched to a gene: 10. Germline CDR1 SGHVS, CDR2 FQNEAQ. CDR3 coding DNA: TGTGCCAGCGTCCTGTGGGCTAGCGGGGGGGCCTACAATGAGCAGTTCTTC. Encoded protein: CASVLWASGGAYNEQFF.

V is TRBV6-6 and J is TRBJ1-2; TRBD1 agrees at 8 bases. Trimming removed 6 bases from V and 4 bases from J; junction bases left unmatched: 4. The CDR3 consists of 13 residues. CDR1 and CDR2 from the germline V gene are MNHNY and SVGAGI (reference sequence). CDR3 in amino acids: CASRLTGAYGYTF. The CDR3 DNA reads as TGTGCCAGCAGGCTGACAGGGGCCTATGGCTACACCTTC.

Points on this clone: This likely stems from a read error, as it lies one base from a far larger clone. The chain employs TRBV30 and TRBJ1-1; D gene uncertain. V lost 2 bases to trimming and J lost 9 bases, with 13 bases between them. Germline V gives CDR1 GTSNPN, CDR2 SVGIG (reference sequence). CDR3 size: 12 residues. CDR3 region: CAWSLSVSKAFF. For the CDR3, the DNA is TGTGCCTGGAGTCTCTCTGTGTCGAAAGCTTTCTTT. Full variable domain (missing parts from reference TRBV30 and TRBJ1-1): SQTIHQWPATLVQPVGSPLSLECTVEGTSNPNLYWYRQAAGRGLQLLFYSVGIGQISSEVPQNLSASRPQDRQFILSSKKLLLSDSGFYLCAWSLSVSKAFFGQGTRLTVV.

This sequence joins TRBV7-2 and TRBJ2-7, with a possible D match to TRBD1 (6 bases). Germline V gives CDR1 SGHTA, CDR2 FQGNSA. CDR3 length: 14 residues. The V and J ends lost 3 bases and 0 bases respectively, with 9 bases between them. CDR3 DNA sequence: TGTGCCAGCAGCTTTTCGGACAGCTCCTACGAGCAGTACTTC. It codes for CASSFSDSSYEQYF.

Concerning this clone: Other nucleotide sequences from this sample produce the same CDR3. This sequence joins TRBV27 and TRBJ1-4; D remains ambiguous. Trimming removed 3 bases at V and 7 bases at J, with 6 bases between. Germline V gene sequence: CDR1 MNHEY, CDR2 SMNVEV (reference sequence). The CDR3 spans 12 residues. The CDR3 DNA reads TGTGCCAGCAGTTTCGTGGGTGAAAAACTGTTTTTT. Its translation: CASSFVGEKLFF.

The sample holds a few counts of this clone. The gene calls are TRBV5-1 and TRBJ1-2; no definite D call. The CDR3 is 12 amino acids. Trimming pared 4 bases from V and 1 base from J, leaving 5 bases between. Germline V gene lookup returns CDR1 SGHRS and CDR2 YFSETQ. CDR3 bases: TGCGCCAGCAGCGGGGTTAACTATGGCTACACCTTC. It encodes CASSGVNYGYTF.

This clone has just one count. This chain connects TRBV4-2 to TRBJ2-2; 14 bases align to TRBD2. This CDR3 has 19 residues. V gave up 3 bases and J gave up 0 bases; unmatched junction bases: 6. Germline CDR1 and CDR2: LGHNA and YNFKEQ. Here the CDR3 reads CASSQGLAGVAANTGELFF. The DNA for the CDR3 is TGTGCCAGCAGCCAGGGACTAGCGGGAGTGGCGGCGAACACCGGGGAGCTGTTTTTT.